Listed below are T cell receptor beta chains from one sample, sequenced in a study of cytomegalovirus exposure and HLA in healthy donors. The data were produced by immunoSEQ multiplex PCR, yet TCRdb's version contains in-frame clones alone and is incomplete. The data contain more than 80,000 clones, roughly 80% of them seen just once; the ten biggest clones take up roughly 1.3%. Material: PBMCs. Source of these receptors: a girl aged 2-10 years in good health and CMV-seropositive. CDR3s include the opening cysteine and the closing phenylalanine or tryptophan. A D gene is named only where the DNA matches it firmly. Rows give clone size only sometimes, using once, few, many, or a class for an expanded clone.

j_call | v_call | d_call | clone_size | cdr3_nt | cdr3_aa
TRBJ2-1 | TRBV28 | NA | NA | TGTGCCAGCAGTTTCACGGTGGCCAGGGATGAGCAGTTCTTC | CASSFTVARDEQFF
TRBJ2-4 | TRBV25-1 | NA | NA | TGTGCCAGCAGTGAATCTGACAGAAAGATGTACTTC | CASSESDRKMYF
TRBJ2-7 | TRBV30 | TRBD1 | NA | TGTGCCTGGTTGGGACAGGGCCCCTACGAGCAGTACTTC | CAWLGQGPYEQYF
TRBJ2-1 | TRBV9 | TRBD1 | NA | TGTGCCAGCAGCGCAGGGGGTGAGCAGTTCTTC | CASSAGGEQFF
TRBJ2-7 | TRBV25-1 | TRBD2 | NA | TGTGCCAGCAGTGAATTGCTGGGGGGAGGGGCGGACAACGAGCAGTACTTC | CASSELLGGGADNEQYF
TRBJ1-1 | TRBV10-3 | TRBD1 | NA | TGTGCCATCTCAGACAGGGCACAAGCTTTCTTT | CAISDRAQAFF
TRBJ2-1 | TRBV7-6 | NA | once | TGTGCCAGCAGCTTGGAGGGGATAGACAATGAGCAGTTCTTC | CASSLEGIDNEQFF
TRBJ2-1 | TRBV6-1 | NA | few | TGTGCCAGCAGTGAGCAGGTTCTAATTGGTGAGCAGTTCTTC | CASSEQVLIGEQFF
TRBJ2-1 | TRBV5-6 | TRBD2 | NA | TGTGCCAGCAGCTTCACTAGCGATGAGCAGTTCTTC | CASSFTSDEQFF
TRBJ2-3 | TRBV7-2 | NA | NA | TGTGCCAGCAGCTTAGATTTACTAGTCTCAGATACGCAGTATTTT | CASSLDLLVSDTQYF
TRBJ2-4 | TRBV27 | TRBD1 | NA | TGTGCCAGCAGTTTCGGGACAGGGGGCAAGGACATTCAGTACTTC | CASSFGTGGKDIQYF
TRBJ2-3 | TRBV5-1 | NA | NA | TGCGCCAGCAGCGGACGAGGGCAGCAAGTCACAGATACGCAGTATTTT | CASSGRGQQVTDTQYF
TRBJ2-2 | TRBV2 | TRBD1 | once | TGTGCCAGCAGTACGGACAGGGAAGTTGGCGGGGAGCTGTTTTTT | CASSTDREVGGELFF
TRBJ1-2 | TRBV4-3 | NA | few | TGCGCCAGCAGCTCTCCAGGGGACTATGGCTACACCTTC | CASSSPGDYGYTF
TRBJ2-1 | TRBV4-3 | NA | few | TGCGCCAGCAGCCAAGATTTAGTGGGAGTATCCGTCAATGAGCAGTTCTTC | CASSQDLVGVSVNEQFF
TRBJ1-1 | TRBV30 | TRBD1 | NA | TGTGCCTGGAAGGGGACAGGGAACACTGAAGCTTTCTTT | CAWKGTGNTEAFF
TRBJ1-3 | TRBV6-1 | TRBD1 | NA | TGTGCCAGCGACACAGGGGGCTCTGGAAACACCATATATTTT | CASDTGGSGNTIYF
TRBJ1-5 | TRBV19 | TRBD1 | NA | TGTGCCAGTAGCCAGCCCGGACAGGGGATCGGGCAGCCCCAGCATTTT | CASSQPGQGIGQPQHF
TRBJ2-2 | TRBV4-3 | TRBD2 | NA | TGCGCCAGCAGCCAAGAAGCGGGGTGGACAAACTCGAACACCGGGGAGCTGTTTTTT | CASSQEAGWTNSNTGELFF
TRBJ1-4 | TRBV29-1 | NA | NA | TGCAGCGCCCAAGGGGGAACCACTGGAGAAAAACTGTTTTTT | CSAQGGTTGEKLFF
TRBJ1-5 | TRBV25-1 | NA | NA | TGTGCCAGCAGCTCACCAGGGTCTGGTCAGCCCCAGCATTTT | CASSSPGSGQPQHF
TRBJ1-2 | TRBV6-1 | TRBD1 | NA | TGTGCCAGCAGTGAAAGGGGGCCCTATGGCTACACCTTC | CASSERGPYGYTF
TRBJ1-2 | TRBV10-2 | NA | NA | TGCGCCAGCAGTGAGGGGGCCCGGACAGATGGCTACACCTTC | CASSEGARTDGYTF
TRBJ2-1 | TRBV15 | NA | NA | TGTGCCACCAGCGATAAAACTAGCAGGAGCTCCTACAATGAGCAGTTCTTC | CATSDKTSRSSYNEQFF
TRBJ2-7 | TRBV7-9 | TRBD2 | NA | TGTGCCAGCAGCCCTAGCGGGAGGCCACCCTACGAGCAGTACTTC | CASSPSGRPPYEQYF
TRBJ1-1 | TRBV5-4 | NA | few | TGTGCCAGCAGCGTGGGGGATTCTGGGGCCCCCACTGAAGCTTTCTTT | CASSVGDSGAPTEAFF
TRBJ2-3 | TRBV9 | NA | NA | TGTGCCAGCAGCGTAGCGGGCGGGCGGAGCACAGATACGCAGTATTTT | CASSVAGGRSTDTQYF
TRBJ1-5 | TRBV6-5 | NA | NA | TGTGCCAGCAGTTACTCAGCAGGGAAGCCCCAGCATTTT | CASSYSAGKPQHF
TRBJ1-3 | TRBV6-1 | TRBD1 | NA | TGTGCCAGCATCTGGACAGGGTCTGGAAACACCATATATTTT | CASIWTGSGNTIYF
TRBJ2-1 | TRBV2 | TRBD2 | NA | TGTGCCAGCAGTTGGAGCGGGAGTGGCTACAATGAGCAGTTCTTC | CASSWSGSGYNEQFF
TRBJ2-5 | TRBV6-1 | TRBD1 | NA | TGTGCCAGCAGTGGCAGGCCTGACAGGGGAAGGCAAGAGACCCAGTACTTC | CASSGRPDRGRQETQYF
TRBJ1-3 | TRBV6-5 | NA | NA | TGTGCCAGCAGTTACTCGGCATCTGGAAACACCATATATTTT | CASSYSASGNTIYF
TRBJ2-7 | TRBV4-3 | TRBD1 | NA | TGCGCCAGCAGCCACGGACAGGGAGCCTACGAGCAGTACTTC | CASSHGQGAYEQYF
TRBJ1-3 | TRBV7-9 | NA | NA | TGTGCCAGCAGCCCAAGGACACCCTCTGGAAACACCATATATTTT | CASSPRTPSGNTIYF
TRBJ1-1 | TRBV2 | NA | NA | TGTGCCAGCAGTGATCTGGAGGGGAACACTGAAGCTTTCTTT | CASSDLEGNTEAFF
TRBJ2-2 | TRBV27 | TRBD1 | NA | TGTGCCAGCAGTTTAGGGACAGAGACCGGGGAGCTGTTTTTT | CASSLGTETGELFF
TRBJ2-1 | TRBV18 | TRBD2 | NA | TGTGCCAGCTCACCACTTTGGGGGACTAGTCTCCCCAATGAGCAGTTCTTC | CASSPLWGTSLPNEQFF
TRBJ1-4 | TRBV25-1 | NA | NA | TGTGCCAGCATCCCGGGAGGAACTAATGAAAAACTGTTTTTT | CASIPGGTNEKLFF
TRBJ2-7 | TRBV27 | TRBD2 | NA | TGTGCCAGCGGGACTAGCGGTTACGAGCAGTACTTC | CASGTSGYEQYF
TRBJ2-1 | TRBV2 | NA | NA | TGTGCCAGCAGGGTCGCTGGGGACTCGGCGGGAAATGAGCAGTTCTTC | CASRVAGDSAGNEQFF